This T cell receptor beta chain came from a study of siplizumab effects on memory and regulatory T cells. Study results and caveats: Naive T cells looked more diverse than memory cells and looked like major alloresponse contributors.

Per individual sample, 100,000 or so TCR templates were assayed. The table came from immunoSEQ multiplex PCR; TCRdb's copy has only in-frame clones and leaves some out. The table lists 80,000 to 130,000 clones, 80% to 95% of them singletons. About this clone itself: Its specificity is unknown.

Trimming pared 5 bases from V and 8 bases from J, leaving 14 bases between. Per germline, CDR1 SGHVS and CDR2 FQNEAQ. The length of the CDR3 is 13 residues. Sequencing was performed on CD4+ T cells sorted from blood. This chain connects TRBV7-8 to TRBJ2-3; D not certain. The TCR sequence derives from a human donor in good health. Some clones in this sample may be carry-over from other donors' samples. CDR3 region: CASSMTPAGTQYF. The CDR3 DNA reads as TGTGCCAGCAGCATGACCCCGGCCGGTACGCAGTATTTT.